This record concerns one T cell receptor beta chain sequence. Its antigen remains unknown. The data were taken from a study of cytomegalovirus exposure and HLA in healthy donors. In the study overall: There were approximately 80 million unique TCRs (from HLA-typed donors) in an early data release.

Findings and limits, study-wide: Previously analyzed data showed that most TCR beta V segments were productive at a frequency of about 87% or about 30%. Accurate predictions that matched the HLA-A and HLA-B alleles of most subjects were reportedly made from TCR beta sequences.

Germline V gene lookup returns CDR1 SNHLY and CDR2 FYNNEI. V was pared by 6 bases and J by 5 bases, with 12 bases of the junction left unmatched. The CDR3 contains 15 residues. The PCR ran on 60 Vbeta and 13 Jbeta primers. Sequenced by immunoSEQ multiplex PCR; TCRdb stores in-frame clones only, minus some. The table has under 150,000 clones, approximately 80% seen once. Sequencing was done on a sample of PBMCs. This TCR was recovered from a man aged 30 to 39 in good health and CMV-seropositive. V usage is TRBV2 and J usage is TRBJ1-2; 7 positions match TRBD1. The DNA for the CDR3 is TGTGCCAGCAGACCTTTCCCGGACAGGCCGTATGGCTACACCTTC. Translating gives CASRPFPDRPYGYTF.